The next 25 T cell receptor beta chains were all read from a single sample in a study of blood T cell repertoires in COVID-19. Assay used: immunoSEQ multiplex PCR; TCRdb lists only in-frame clones, some missing. The repertoire includes roughly 280,000 clones, approximately 90% of them detected once, and less than 4% sits in the top ten. The sequencing sample was made of peripheral blood. The receptors were sampled from a man in his late teens or twenties with active or convalescent COVID-19.

The sample holds one count of this clone. CDR3 in DNA: TGTGCCAGCAGTATACTAGCGCAAAACTACAATGAGCAGTTCTTC. This translates into CASSILAQNYNEQFF. V is TRBV27 and J is TRBJ2-1, with 7 bases that match TRBD2. V lost 5 bases and J lost 3; bases outside the gene matches: 7. The germline V gene has CDR1 MNHEY and CDR2 SMNVEV (reference sequence). This CDR3 comprises 15 residues.

The chain joins TRBV9 to TRBJ2-5; D perhaps matches TRBD2 (6 bases). V dropped 4 bases and J dropped 5 bases, with 15 bases sitting between them. The CDR3 length is 14 residues. CDR1 and CDR2 from the germline V gene are SGDLS and YYNGEE. CDR3 amino acids: CASSPRGWGETQYF. The CDR3 DNA follows: TGTGCCAGCAGCCCTCGGGGGTGGGGGGAGACCCAGTACTTC.

The chain links TRBV11-3 to TRBJ2-7; TRBD1 aligns across 8 bases. The germline gives CDR1 SGHNT, CDR2 YENEEA. V lost 5 bases and J lost 5; bases outside the gene matches: 11. CDR3 length: 15 amino acids. The CDR3 coding sequence is TGTGCCAGCAGCCCCGGACAGGGTCAGGGGAACGAGCAGTACTTC. Its protein is CASSPGQGQGNEQYF.

The chain carries TRBV6-5 and TRBJ1-5, with D possibly matching TRBD1 (6 bases). Trimming stripped 5 bases from V and 5 bases from J, with 16 bases between. The CDR3 covers 15 residues. Germline-derived CDR1 and CDR2 are MNHEY and SVGAGI. In DNA, the CDR3 is TGTGCCAGCAGTCAGATACAGGGAACCGATCAGCCCCAGCATTTT. Amino acid sequence: CASSQIQGTDQPQHF.

This chain connects TRBV30 to TRBJ2-5; 13 bases map to TRBD2. V was pared by 5 bases and J by 2 bases, with 5 bases of the junction left unmatched. Per the germline V gene, CDR1 is GTSNPN and CDR2 is SVGIG (reference sequence). CDR3 size: 15 residues. The CDR3 reads CAWAGTSGEQETQYF. In nucleotides, the CDR3 is TGTGCCTGGGCTGGGACTAGCGGGGAACAAGAGACCCAGTACTTC.

The chain joins TRBV13 to TRBJ2-7, with TRBD2 matching 7 bases. CDR3 length: 14 residues. Germline CDR1 is PRHDT and CDR2 is FYEKMQ (reference sequence). V trimming: 4 bases; J trimming: 3 bases; junction bases outside the gene matches: 6. For the CDR3, the DNA is TGTGCCAGCAGCTCCGGGCGGGGGATCTACGAGCAGTACTTC. The encoded protein is CASSSGRGIYEQYF.

J is TRBJ2-5 and V is TRBV4-2, with 10 nucleotides matching TRBD1. The germline V gene has CDR1 LGHNA and CDR2 YNFKEQ. V dropped 6 bases and J dropped 7; count of bases not matched to a gene: 8. This CDR3 region has 14 residues. The CDR3 nucleotides read TGTGCCAGCAGAATGACAGGGGGCGCGGGGACCCAGTACTTC. Protein sequence: CASRMTGGAGTQYF.

The chain uses TRBV5-1 and TRBJ2-2, with TRBD1 matching 7 bases. The J segment lost 4 bases and the V segment lost 4 bases, leaving 7 bases of the junction unmatched. Per germline, CDR1 SGHRS and CDR2 YFSETQ. The CDR3 runs to 15 residues. CDR3 in DNA: TGCGCCAGCAGCCGTCCCGGGACAGTCACCGGGGAGCTGTTTTTT. Its protein product is CASSRPGTVTGELFF.

The V and J genes are TRBV5-6 and TRBJ1-1; D unresolved. V was shortened by 4 bases and J by 8 bases, with 12 bases between the two germline ends. This CDR3 spans 12 amino acids. Germline V gene lookup returns CDR1 SGHDT and CDR2 YYEEEE. CDR3 residues: CASSPQRREAFF. The CDR3 DNA is TGTGCCAGCAGCCCCCAACGGCGGGAAGCTTTCTTT.

This sequence joins TRBV19 and TRBJ1-3; weak D call: TRBD1 (6 bases). This CDR3 has 16 amino acids. The ends were cut back, 1 base at V and 0 bases at J, with 10 bases in the middle. Germline lookup yields CDR1 LNHDA and CDR2 SQIVND (reference sequence). CDR3 nucleotides: TGTGCCAGTAGTATAGGAGGGGGTTACTCTGGAAACACCATATATTTT. This codes for CASSIGGGYSGNTIYF.

J is TRBJ1-1 and V is TRBV6-5; no firm D call. V was trimmed by 8 bases and J by 1 base, leaving 11 bases between them. CDR1 and CDR2 from the germline V gene are MNHEY and SVGAGI. The CDR3 covers 13 residues. The CDR3 sequence: CASSVVKNTEAFF. The CDR3 nucleotides read TGTGCCAGCTCGGTAGTTAAGAACACTGAAGCTTTCTTT.

V gene TRBV5-1 combines with J gene TRBJ2-3; TRBD2 is a possible D gene (5 bases). Trimming took 9 bases from V and 5 from J, leaving 16 bases between them. Germline CDR1 and CDR2: SGHRS and YFSETQ. The CDR3 contains 13 residues. The CDR3 coding sequence is TGCGCCACCGGGTTACGAGGAGGAGATACGCAGTATTTT. Translating it yields CATGLRGGDTQYF.

This rearrangement joins TRBV4-1 to TRBJ1-4; a weak D match, TRBD1 (5 bases). Trimming stripped 0 bases from V and 3 bases from J, with 17 bases between. Germline CDR1 is MGHRA and CDR2 is YSYEKL. This CDR3 is 18 amino acids long. CDR3 loop: CASSQDRMGGVANEKLFF. Written as DNA, the CDR3 is TGCGCCAGCAGCCAAGACCGAATGGGGGGGGTGGCTAATGAAAAACTGTTTTTT.

The gene calls are TRBV5-1 and TRBJ2-4, with D perhaps matching TRBD1 (6 bases). The V gene's germline CDR1 is SGHRS and CDR2 YFSETQ. V was clipped by 4 bases and J by 2 bases, with 16 bases between them. CDR3 length equals 16 residues. The CDR3 is CASSPEPGVTKNIQYF. The CDR3 coding sequence is TGCGCCAGCAGCCCGGAACCAGGGGTGACCAAAAACATTCAGTACTTC.

The chain employs TRBV3-1 (or the pseudogene TRBV3-2) and TRBJ1-1, with a tentative D call TRBD1 (5 bases). CDR1 is LGHDT, CDR2 YNNKEL, per germline (reference sequence). This CDR3 comprises 15 residues. Trimming removed 0 bases from V and 5 bases from J, with 13 bases in between. CDR3 DNA: TGTGCCAGCAGCCAAGAGGGAACAGGAAGAACTGAAGCTTTCTTT. Its translation is CASSQEGTGRTEAFF.

The chain joins TRBV5-8 to TRBJ2-7, with D maybe TRBD1 (6 bases). V lost 2 bases, J lost 3 bases, and 18 bases lay in between. This CDR3 is built from 16 residues. Germline V gives CDR1 SGHTS, CDR2 YDEGEE. CDR3 DNA sequence: TGTGCCAGCAGCTTTCGTGGGGCAGGGGACATCTACGAGCAGTACTTC. Protein product: CASSFRGAGDIYEQYF.

V gene TRBV27 combines with J gene TRBJ2-7; 7 positions agree with TRBD2. This CDR3 has 16 amino acids. Germline assignment: CDR1 MNHEY and CDR2 SMNVEV (reference sequence). The junction had 10 bases not matched to a gene; V was cut back by 3 bases and J by 2 bases. The CDR3 loop is CASSFVVSSGPYEQYF. The CDR3 DNA is TGTGCCAGCAGTTTTGTGGTCTCTAGCGGTCCCTACGAGCAGTACTTC.

The chain carries TRBV7-9 and TRBJ2-3; 14 nucleotides line up with TRBD2. The CDR3 totals 17 residues. Looked up from germline, CDR1 is SEHNR and CDR2 is FQNEAQ (reference sequence). Losses at the gene ends were 2 bases for V and 0 bases for J; bases not matched to a gene: 1. The DNA of the CDR3 is TGTGCCAGCAGCTTAAGGACTAGCGGGAGGAGCACAGATACGCAGTATTTT. This encodes CASSLRTSGRSTDTQYF. The entire variable domain, with the rest obtained from reference TRBV7-9 and TRBJ2-3, is as follows: DTGVSQNPRHKITKRGQNVTFRCDPISEHNRLYWYRQTLGQGPEFLTYFQNEAQLEKSRLLSDRFSAERPKGSFSTLEIQRTEQGDSAMYLCASSLRTSGRSTDTQYFGPGTRLTVL.

This rearrangement joins TRBV19 to TRBJ1-2, with 9 bases aligning to TRBD1. The germline gives CDR1 LNHDA, CDR2 SQIVND (reference sequence). This CDR3 spans 18 amino acids. After removal of 5 bases from V and 4 bases from J, the junction contained 17 bases not matched to a gene. The CDR3 sequence: CASSVSLPDRGLRYGYTF. The CDR3 bases are TGTGCCAGTAGTGTCTCCCTCCCGGACAGGGGCCTTCGCTATGGCTACACCTTC.

The V call is TRBV6-2 or TRBV6-3, the J call TRBJ2-7, with D possibly being TRBD2 (5 bases). CDR1 is MNHEY, CDR2 SVGEGT, per germline. The CDR3 has 15 amino acids. The V end was cut by 2 bases, the J end by 9 bases, with 20 bases between. The CDR3 nucleotides are TGTGCCAGCAGTTACAGGCTTCACACGGAGGATGGGCAGTACTTC. Translation: CASSYRLHTEDGQYF.

The V gene is TRBV27, the J gene TRBJ2-7; the match to TRBD2 covers 9 bases. Germline CDR1 is MNHEY and CDR2 is SMNVEV (reference sequence). J was trimmed by 4 bases and V by 4 bases; bases with no gene match: 8. This CDR3 has 15 amino acids. The CDR3 DNA follows: TGTGCCAGCAGTTCTGTCGGCGGGAGGGGGTACGAGCAGTACTTC. Amino acids: CASSSVGGRGYEQYF.

The V and J genes are TRBV4-1 and TRBJ1-6; no clear D. V was cut by 0 bases and J by 7 bases, with 10 bases left in between. CDR1 and CDR2 from the germline V gene are MGHRA and YSYEKL. The CDR3 totals 15 residues. The DNA of the CDR3 is TGCGCCAGCAGCCAAGATCGGGTTTCGAATTCACCCCTCCACTTT. Protein sequence: CASSQDRVSNSPLHF.

The CDR3 loop reads CSVGTGGSYNSPLHF. The CDR3 region has the DNA TGCAGCGTGGGGACAGGGGGCTCCTATAATTCACCCCTCCACTTT. The chain uses TRBV29-1 and TRBJ1-6; 11 bases match TRBD1. CDR3 size: 15 residues. J was trimmed by 0 bases and V by 6 bases; bases with no gene match: 1. The V gene's germline CDR1 is SQVTM and CDR2 ANQGSEA.

This clone was counted once. The chain carries TRBV7-9 and TRBJ2-1, with D perhaps TRBD1 (7 bases). The germline gives CDR1 SEHNR, CDR2 FQNEAQ (reference sequence). V lost 5 bases to trimming and J lost 2 bases, with 16 bases between them. This CDR3 has 16 residues. Here the CDR3 DNA reads TGTGCCAGCAGCCCCCAGGGGGGTCCAACCTACAATGAGCAGTTCTTC. It translates to CASSPQGGPTYNEQFF.

The chain employs TRBV19 and TRBJ1-3; D is undetermined. V was shortened by 4 bases and J by 2 bases, with 12 bases between the two germline ends. The CDR3 has 15 residues. Germline CDR1 and CDR2: LNHDA and SQIVND (reference sequence). CDR3 amino acids: CASSTSGEAGNTIYF. The CDR3 DNA sequence: TGTGCCAGTAGTACGTCCGGAGAAGCTGGAAACACCATATATTTT.